This T cell receptor beta chain was identified during a study of regulatory T cells in long-lasting Graves disease. Findings and limits, study-wide: Persistent disease was characterized by preferential usage of TRBV28, TRBJ1-2 and TRBJ2-5. Sharing of public clonotypes was greater in persistent patients (under 3,000) than in new patients (around 880).

For this clonotype: Its specificity is unknown.

Germline V gene sequence: CDR1 KGHDR, CDR2 SFDVKD. Between the trimmed V and J ends, which lost 4 bases and 9 bases, there was a span of 21 bases. This CDR3 contains 16 residues. Time point of the sample: newly diagnosed GD, antithyroid drugs for less than 3 months. From PBMCs, RNA was extracted and then used to make the TCR library. Through Arm-PCR of CDR3 regions and iRepertoire HTBI primers, TCR beta libraries were built. A single record per CDR3 protein comes from TCRdb applying MiXCR to the multiplex PCR reads. This table holds roughly 440,000 distinct CDR3 sequences, about a sixth found once. The same sample was also used in a study of T cells in Graves' hyperthyroidism and ophthalmopathy. From that study: The HTBI primer set served for first-round RT-PCR of the TCR CDR3. In validation, the model predicted ophthalmopathy. These predictions came a median about 6.5 months before onset.

The clonotype comes from a woman aged 18 to 35 with Graves disease. The chain has TRBV24-1 and TRBJ1-5, with a weak D call TRBD1 (6 bases). Source: peripheral blood mononuclear cells (PBMCs), taken at new diagnosis, from a patient treated with antithyroid drugs. CDR3 sequence (DNA): TGTGCCACCAGTGACACGACAGGAAGGTTCGATCGGCCCCAGCATTTT. It yields the protein CATSDTTGRFDRPQHF.